Reported below is one T cell receptor beta chain. Its antigen is not known. The source of the sample is a study of response to subunit inactivated influenza vaccine. Study results and caveats: The authors proposed limited new T cell recruitment per seasonal influenza vaccination.

In TCRdb, the RT-PCR reads were re-called with MiXCR into one record per CDR3 protein. The sample includes 650,000 to 850,000 distinct CDR3 sequences, about 14% of them seen just once. V was pared by 2 bases and J by 1 base, with 9 bases between. The germline CDR1 and CDR2 sequences are SGHRS and YFSETQ. This CDR3 has 14 amino acids. The rearrangement joins TRBV5-1 to TRBJ1-2; possibly TRBD1 for D (5 bases). The clonotype was recovered from a man aged 50 to 60 who received an inactivated influenza vaccine. The material sequenced was PBMCs from blood, taken 14 to 15 days before vaccination. This chain's CDR3 is CASSFLTVNYGYTF. The CDR3 region has the DNA TGCGCCAGCAGCTTCTTGACAGTTAACTATGGCTACACCTTC.